This TCR beta chain was identified in a study of CD8+CD57+ T cells in acquired aplastic anemia. Study-wide context: When averaged, DNA from sorted CD4+ and CD8+ cells came to 3 to 3.5 ug.

Investigators profiled TCR beta VDJ and CDR3 from genomic DNA template. TCRdb re-analysed the reads in MiXCR, keeping a single row per CDR3 protein. The sample lists a few hundred thousand distinct CDR3 sequences, approximately 55% occurring once. General study points: The study identified roughly 29 CD8+ CDR3 sequences shared by patients and controls. Controls did not differ significantly from patients in CD8+ Simpson's diversity.

The CDR3 has 11 amino acids. Germline V gives CDR1 DFQATT, CDR2 SNEGSKA (reference sequence). V lost 0 bases to trimming and J lost 9 bases, with 8 bases between them. Notes on this clonotype: What it binds is not known.

The sequenced sample was sorted CD4+, CD8+, or CD8+CD57+ T cells (not recorded which) from PBMCs. This TCR was recovered from a human donor with severe aplastic anemia or a healthy control (not recorded which). This chain uses TRBV20-1 with TRBJ2-5; TRBD1 is a possible D gene (5 bases). The CDR3 region has the DNA TGCAGTGCTAGAGACGCAGGGTCCCAGTACTTC. Encoded protein: CSARDAGSQYF.